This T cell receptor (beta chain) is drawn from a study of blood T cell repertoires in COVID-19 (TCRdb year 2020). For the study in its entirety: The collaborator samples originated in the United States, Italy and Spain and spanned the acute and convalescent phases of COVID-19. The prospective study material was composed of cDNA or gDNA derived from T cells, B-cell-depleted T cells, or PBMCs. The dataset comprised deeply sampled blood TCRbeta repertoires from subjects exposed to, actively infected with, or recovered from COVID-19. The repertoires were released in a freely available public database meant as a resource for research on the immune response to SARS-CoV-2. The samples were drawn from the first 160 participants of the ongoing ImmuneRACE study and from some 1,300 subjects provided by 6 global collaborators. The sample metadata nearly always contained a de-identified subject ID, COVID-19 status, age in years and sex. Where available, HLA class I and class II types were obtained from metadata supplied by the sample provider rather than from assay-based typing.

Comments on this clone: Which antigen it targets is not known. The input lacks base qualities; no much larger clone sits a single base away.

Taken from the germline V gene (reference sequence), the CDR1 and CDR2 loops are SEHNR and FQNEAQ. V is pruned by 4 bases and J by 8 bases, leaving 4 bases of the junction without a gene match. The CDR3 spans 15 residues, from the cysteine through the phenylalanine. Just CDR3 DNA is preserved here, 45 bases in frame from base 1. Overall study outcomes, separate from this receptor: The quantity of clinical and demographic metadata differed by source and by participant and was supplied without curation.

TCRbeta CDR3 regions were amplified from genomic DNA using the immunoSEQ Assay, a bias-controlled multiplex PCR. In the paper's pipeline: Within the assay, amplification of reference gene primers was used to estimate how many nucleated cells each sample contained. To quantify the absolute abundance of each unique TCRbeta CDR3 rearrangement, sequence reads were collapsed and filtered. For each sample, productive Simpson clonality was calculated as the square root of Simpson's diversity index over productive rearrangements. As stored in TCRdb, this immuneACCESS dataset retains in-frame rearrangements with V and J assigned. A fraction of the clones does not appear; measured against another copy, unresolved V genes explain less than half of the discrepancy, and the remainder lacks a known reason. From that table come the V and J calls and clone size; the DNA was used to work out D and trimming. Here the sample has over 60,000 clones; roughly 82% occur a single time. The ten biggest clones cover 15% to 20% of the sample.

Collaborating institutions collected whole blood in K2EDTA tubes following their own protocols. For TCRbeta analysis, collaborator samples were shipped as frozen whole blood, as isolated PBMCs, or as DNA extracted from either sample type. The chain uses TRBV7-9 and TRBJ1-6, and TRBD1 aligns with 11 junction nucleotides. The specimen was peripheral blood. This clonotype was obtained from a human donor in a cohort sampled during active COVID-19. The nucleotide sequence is TGTGCCAGCAGCTCCAGGGGACAGGGGGATTCACCCCTCCACTTT. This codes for CASSSRGQGDSPLHF. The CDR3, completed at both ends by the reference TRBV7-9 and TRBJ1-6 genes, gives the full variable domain DTGVSQNPRHKITKRGQNVTFRCDPISEHNRLYWYRQTLGQGPEFLTYFQNEAQLEKSRLLSDRFSAERPKGSFSTLEIQRTEQGDSAMYLCASSSRGQGDSPLHFGNGTRLTVT.